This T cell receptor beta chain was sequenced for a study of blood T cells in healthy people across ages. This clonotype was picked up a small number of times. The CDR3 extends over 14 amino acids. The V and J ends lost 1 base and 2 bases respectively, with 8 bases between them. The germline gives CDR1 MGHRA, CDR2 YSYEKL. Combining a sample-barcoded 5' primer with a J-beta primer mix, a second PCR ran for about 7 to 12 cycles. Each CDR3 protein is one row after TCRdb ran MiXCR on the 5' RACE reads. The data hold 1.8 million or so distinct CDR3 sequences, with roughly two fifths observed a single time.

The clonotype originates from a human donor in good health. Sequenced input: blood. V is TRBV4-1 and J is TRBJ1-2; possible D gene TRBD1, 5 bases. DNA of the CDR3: TGCGCCAGCAGCCAAGCCCAGGGCAACTATGGCTACACCTTC. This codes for CASSQAQGNYGYTF.